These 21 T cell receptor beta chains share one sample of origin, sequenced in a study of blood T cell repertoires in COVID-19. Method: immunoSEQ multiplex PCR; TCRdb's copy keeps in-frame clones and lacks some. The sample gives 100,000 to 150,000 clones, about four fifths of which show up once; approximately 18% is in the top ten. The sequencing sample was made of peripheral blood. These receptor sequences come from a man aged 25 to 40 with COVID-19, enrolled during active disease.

CDR3 sequence reads: CASSLGSGRNHEQYF. CDR3 coding DNA: TGTGCCAGCAGTTTAGGCAGCGGGCGGAACCACGAGCAGTACTTC. J is TRBJ2-7 and V is TRBV27; TRBD2 might be the D (6 bases). The CDR3 spans 15 residues. Germline CDR1 and CDR2: MNHEY and SMNVEV (reference sequence). Trimming left V 2 bases short and J 5 bases short, with 16 bases between.

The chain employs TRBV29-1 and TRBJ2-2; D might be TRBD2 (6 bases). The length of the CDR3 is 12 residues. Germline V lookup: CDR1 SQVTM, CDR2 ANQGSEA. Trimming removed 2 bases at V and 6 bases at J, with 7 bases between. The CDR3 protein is CSVERLAGELFF. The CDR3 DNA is TGCAGCGTTGAAAGACTAGCCGGGGAGCTGTTTTTT.

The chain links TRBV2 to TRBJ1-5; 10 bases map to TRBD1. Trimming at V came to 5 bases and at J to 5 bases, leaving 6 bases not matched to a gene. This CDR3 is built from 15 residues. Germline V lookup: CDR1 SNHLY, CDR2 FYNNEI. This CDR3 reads CASSLTGGRYQPQHF. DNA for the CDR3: TGTGCCAGCAGTTTGACAGGGGGCCGGTATCAGCCCCAGCATTTT.

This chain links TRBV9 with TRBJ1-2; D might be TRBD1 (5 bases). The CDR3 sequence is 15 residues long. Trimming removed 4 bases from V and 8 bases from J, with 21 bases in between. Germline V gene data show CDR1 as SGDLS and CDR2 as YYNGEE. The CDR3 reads CASSPRQTTLGGYTF. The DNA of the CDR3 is TGTGCCAGCAGCCCCCGACAGACGACGCTTGGCGGCTACACCTTC.

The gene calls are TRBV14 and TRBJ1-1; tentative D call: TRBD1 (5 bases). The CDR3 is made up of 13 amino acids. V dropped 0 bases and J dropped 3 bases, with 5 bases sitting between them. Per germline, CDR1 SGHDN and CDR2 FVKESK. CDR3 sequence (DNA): TGTGCCAGCAGCCAAGACAGGGACACTGAAGCTTTCTTT. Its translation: CASSQDRDTEAFF.

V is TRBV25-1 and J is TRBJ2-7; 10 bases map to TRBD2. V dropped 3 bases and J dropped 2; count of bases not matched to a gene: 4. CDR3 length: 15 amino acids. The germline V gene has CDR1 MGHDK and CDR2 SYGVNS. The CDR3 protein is CASSDWTSGTYEQYF. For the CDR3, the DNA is TGTGCCAGCAGTGACTGGACTAGCGGAACCTACGAGCAGTACTTC.

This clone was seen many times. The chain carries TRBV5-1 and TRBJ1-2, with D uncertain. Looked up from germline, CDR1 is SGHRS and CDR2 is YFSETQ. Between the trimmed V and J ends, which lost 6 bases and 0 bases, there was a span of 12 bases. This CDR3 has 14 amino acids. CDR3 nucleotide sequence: TGCGCCAGCACCACAGAACCTGCTAACTATGGCTACACCTTC. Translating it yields CASTTEPANYGYTF.

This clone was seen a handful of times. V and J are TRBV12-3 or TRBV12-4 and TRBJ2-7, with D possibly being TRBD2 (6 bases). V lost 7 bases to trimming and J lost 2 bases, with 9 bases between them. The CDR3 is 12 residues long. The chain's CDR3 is CASMAGTYEQYF. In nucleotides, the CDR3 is TGTGCCAGCATGGCGGGAACCTACGAGCAGTACTTC.

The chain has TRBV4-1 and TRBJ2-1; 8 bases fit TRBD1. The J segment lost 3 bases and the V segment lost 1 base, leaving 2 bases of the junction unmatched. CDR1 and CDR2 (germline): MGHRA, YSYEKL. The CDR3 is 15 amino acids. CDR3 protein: CASSQGTGNYNEQFF. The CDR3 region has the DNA TGCGCCAGCAGCCAAGGGACAGGGAACTACAATGAGCAGTTCTTC.

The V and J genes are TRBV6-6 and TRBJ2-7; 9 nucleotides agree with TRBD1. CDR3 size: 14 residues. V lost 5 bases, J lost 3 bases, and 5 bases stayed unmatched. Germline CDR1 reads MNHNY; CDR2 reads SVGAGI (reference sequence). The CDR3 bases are TGTGCCAGCAGTGATGGGACAGGGAACTACGAGCAGTACTTC. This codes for CASSDGTGNYEQYF.

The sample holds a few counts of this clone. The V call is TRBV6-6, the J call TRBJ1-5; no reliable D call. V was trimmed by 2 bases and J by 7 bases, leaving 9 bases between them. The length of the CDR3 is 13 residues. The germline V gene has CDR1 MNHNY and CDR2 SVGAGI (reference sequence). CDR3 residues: CASSYQVNQPQHF. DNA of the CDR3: TGTGCCAGCAGTTACCAGGTGAACCAGCCCCAGCATTTT.

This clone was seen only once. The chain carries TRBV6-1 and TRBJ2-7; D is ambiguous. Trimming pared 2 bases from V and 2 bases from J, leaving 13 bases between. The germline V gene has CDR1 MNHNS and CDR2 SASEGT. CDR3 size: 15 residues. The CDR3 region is CASSERLGSAYEQYF. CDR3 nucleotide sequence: TGTGCCAGCAGTGAACGCTTAGGAAGCGCCTACGAGCAGTACTTC.

In DNA, the CDR3 is TGTGCCAGCAGCTCGACAGCGAACACTGAAGCTTTCTTT. Translated, it gives CASSSTANTEAFF. The rearrangement links TRBV2 to TRBJ1-1; a weak D match, TRBD1 (5 bases). Germline values: CDR1 SNHLY, CDR2 FYNNEI. Trimming took 6 bases from V and 1 from J, leaving 9 bases between them. The CDR3 extends over 13 amino acids.

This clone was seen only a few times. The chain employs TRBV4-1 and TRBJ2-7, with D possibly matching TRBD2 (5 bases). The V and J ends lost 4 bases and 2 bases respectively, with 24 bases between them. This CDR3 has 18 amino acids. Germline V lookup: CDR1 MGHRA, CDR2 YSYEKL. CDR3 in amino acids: CASSPAGIKRTGAYEQYF. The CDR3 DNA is TGCGCCAGCAGCCCGGCCGGGATCAAAAGGACCGGCGCCTACGAGCAGTACTTC.

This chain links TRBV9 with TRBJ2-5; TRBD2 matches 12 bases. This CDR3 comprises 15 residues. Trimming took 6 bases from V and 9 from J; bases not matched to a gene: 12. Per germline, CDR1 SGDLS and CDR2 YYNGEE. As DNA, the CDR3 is TGTGCCAGCACGACTAGCGGGAGCTTTCCAGAAGCCCAGTACTTC. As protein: CASTTSGSFPEAQYF.

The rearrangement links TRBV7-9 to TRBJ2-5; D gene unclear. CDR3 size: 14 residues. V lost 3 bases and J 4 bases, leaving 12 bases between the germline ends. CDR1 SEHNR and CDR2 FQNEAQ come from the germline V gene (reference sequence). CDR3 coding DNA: TGTGCCAGCAGCTTTACACCCCCCCGAGAGACCCAGTACTTC. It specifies CASSFTPPRETQYF. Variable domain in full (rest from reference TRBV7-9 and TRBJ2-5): DTGVSQNPRHKITKRGQNVTFRCDPISEHNRLYWYRQTLGQGPEFLTYFQNEAQLEKSRLLSDRFSAERPKGSFSTLEIQRTEQGDSAMYLCASSFTPPRETQYFGPGTRLLVL.

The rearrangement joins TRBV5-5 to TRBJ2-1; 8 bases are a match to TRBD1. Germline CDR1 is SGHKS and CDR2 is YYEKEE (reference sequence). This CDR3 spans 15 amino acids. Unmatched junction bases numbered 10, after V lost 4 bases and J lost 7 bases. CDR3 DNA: TGTGCCAGCAGCCCCCCACCGACAGGGGCTAATGAGCAGTTCTTC. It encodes CASSPPPTGANEQFF.

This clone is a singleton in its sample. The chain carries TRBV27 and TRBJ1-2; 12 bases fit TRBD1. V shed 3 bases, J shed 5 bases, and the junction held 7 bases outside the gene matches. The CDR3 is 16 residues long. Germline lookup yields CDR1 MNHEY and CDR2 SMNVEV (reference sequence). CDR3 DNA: TGTGCCAGCAGTTTGGCGGGACAGGGGGCCTTTTATGGCTACACCTTC. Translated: CASSLAGQGAFYGYTF.

Here the CDR3 DNA reads TGTGCCAGCAGTTTCTCTAATCCTCAAGAGACCCAGTACTTC. It translates to CASSFSNPQETQYF. This chain uses TRBV28 with TRBJ2-5, with unresolved D. Germline CDR1 reads MDHEN; CDR2 reads SYDVKM. This CDR3 has 14 amino acids. V dropped 3 bases and J dropped 2 bases, with 10 bases sitting between them.

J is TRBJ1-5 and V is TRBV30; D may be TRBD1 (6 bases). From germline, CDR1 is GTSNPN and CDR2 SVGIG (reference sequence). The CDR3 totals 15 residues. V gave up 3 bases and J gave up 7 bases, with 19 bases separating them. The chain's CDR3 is CAWRSGGRNRQPQHF. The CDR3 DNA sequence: TGTGCCTGGAGGTCGGGGGGGCGGAATCGACAGCCCCAGCATTTT.

The CDR3 spells CASGPGQVDGYTF. The CDR3 DNA reads as TGCGCCAGCGGGCCGGGACAGGTGGATGGCTACACCTTC. The V and J genes are TRBV5-1 and TRBJ1-2, with TRBD1 matching over 8 bases. This CDR3 comprises 13 residues. Germline assignment: CDR1 SGHRS and CDR2 YFSETQ. With 7 bases clipped from V and 6 bases from J, the junction kept 8 bases outside the gene matches.